This TCR beta chain comes out of a study of T-cell reconstitution after alpha-beta-depleted transplantation in children. This clonotype appeared a few times. V lost 1 base, J lost 7 bases, and 12 bases stayed unmatched. Germline CDR1 DFQATT, CDR2 SNEGSKA (reference sequence). This CDR3 is built from 15 residues. As it was prepared, the TCRbeta library received unique molecular identifiers. Using its own MiXCR run on the PCR reads, TCRdb lists one record per CDR3 protein. In the table there are about 540,000 distinct CDR3 sequences, around 20% of which are singletons. The chain links TRBV20-1 to TRBJ2-7, with 8 bases identical to TRBD1. The sequencing here drew on PBMCs from the stem cell graft donor, taken from the stem cell graft. This TCR came from a human donor who donated a stem cell graft to a child with acute lymphoblastic leukemia. CDR3 loop: CSARARDRIVWEQYF. The DNA of the CDR3 is TGCAGTGCTAGAGCCCGGGACAGGATCGTCTGGGAGCAGTACTTC.